The clone carrying this T cell receptor (beta chain) was counted many times. The sample is drawn from a study of early T cells in non-severe SARS-CoV-2 infection. TCRdb ran MiXCR on the 5' RACE reads and lists one entry per CDR3 protein. The repertoire includes tens of thousands of distinct CDR3 sequences, around 6% of them detected once, and around an eighth sits in the top ten. The germline V gene encodes CDR1 MRHNA and CDR2 SNTAGT. This CDR3 contains 15 residues. Trimming stripped 4 bases from V and 0 bases from J, with 10 bases between. This chain uses TRBV6-4 with TRBJ2-1; D is unresolved. The receptor's source is an adult who was a healthcare worker with PCR-confirmed SARS-CoV-2 infection or an uninfected control (not recorded which). Source material: whole blood. CDR3 nucleotides: TGTGCCAGCAGTGTCGACCGAAACTCCTACAATGAGCAGTTCTTC. It translates to CASSVDRNSYNEQFF.